Listed below are T cell receptor beta chains from one sample, sequenced in a study of T cell repertoires in cytomegalovirus infection. TCRdb itself ran the reads through MiXCR, one entry per CDR3 protein. The sample consists of 400,000 to 550,000 distinct CDR3 sequences, 10% to 12% of them appearing once. Sequencing input: PBMCs. Receptors were obtained from a human donor in good health (CMV status not recorded). Some clones in this sample may be carry-over from other donors' samples. Each CDR3 is given with its conserved first and last residue. Fields, in order: V gene, J gene, clone size, D gene, CDR3 DNA, CDR3 protein. D genes are given only for firm matches. The size of a clone is reported for some rows only, either as once, few or many, or as a class for expanded clones.

TRBV11-2	TRBJ2-2	few	-	TGTGCCAGCAGCTTTTGGGTCCAGGGGATGGGCGGGGAGCTGTTTTTT	CASSFWVQGMGGELFF
TRBV4-2	TRBJ2-7	many	TRBD1	TGTGCCAGCAGCCAAGAGGGACAGGGGTCCTACGAGCAGTACTTC	CASSQEGQGSYEQYF
TRBV6-1	TRBJ1-2	many	-	TGTGCCAGCAGTGAAATCACCGGTGGGGGCTACACCTTC	CASSEITGGGYTF
TRBV6-5	TRBJ1-2	many	TRBD1	TGTGCCAGCAGCCCCTATCCGGGACAGACACCCAATGGCTACACCTTC	CASSPYPGQTPNGYTF
TRBV11-2	TRBJ2-1	many	TRBD2	TGTGCCAGCAGCTCGAGACGGACTAGCGGGAGTTTAAATGAGCAGTTCTTC	CASSSRRTSGSLNEQFF
TRBV5-6	TRBJ2-3	many	TRBD2	TGTGCCAGCAGCTTGGCGATAGGGACTAGAACAGATACGCAGTATTTT	CASSLAIGTRTDTQYF
TRBV12-3/TRBV12-4	TRBJ1-1	many	-	TGTGCCAGCAGCCCCGGGTACACTGAAGCTTTCTTT	CASSPGYTEAFF
TRBV7-6	TRBJ2-5	many	-	TGTGCCAGCAGCTTAATTGGGACGGAGTACCAAGAGACCCAGTACTTC	CASSLIGTEYQETQYF
TRBV5-1	TRBJ1-2	-	-	TGCGCCAGCAGCCCAGGGAGAGAGGGATCGAAGACCTTC	CASSPGREGSKTF
TRBV7-6	TRBJ2-6	-	TRBD1	TGTGCCAGCAGCCTTAGGGACAGCCGTTCTGGGGCCAACGTCCTGACTTTC	CASSLRDSRSGANVLTF
TRBV28	TRBJ2-7	many	TRBD2	TGTGCCAGCAGTTCCCAGCGGGGACAGTACTTC	CASSSQRGQYF
TRBV19	TRBJ2-1	few	TRBD2	TGTGCCAGTAGTATAGACCTTAGCGGGAGTAATGAGCAGTTCTTC	CASSIDLSGSNEQFF
TRBV19	TRBJ2-2	many	-	TGTGCCAGTAGTTTTTCCCGGGACAACGGGGAGCTGTTTTTT	CASSFSRDNGELFF
TRBV11-1	TRBJ2-2	many	TRBD2	TGTGCCAGCAGACCGGGACTAGTTAGTCTTGGGATAGGACGGCGGCTGTTTTTT	CASRPGLVSLGIGRRLFF
TRBV7-8	TRBJ1-1	many	-	TGTGCCAGCAGCTTACTTGTGGGAGGGGCTGAAGCTTTCTTT	CASSLLVGGAEAFF
TRBV28	TRBJ2-7	many	TRBD2	TGTGCCAGCAGTCCAACTAGCGGGAGCGGGACCTACGAGCAGTACTTC	CASSPTSGSGTYEQYF
TRBV7-9	TRBJ1-2	many	-	TGTGCCAGCAGCTTAGCGCCAGCTGCTAACTATGGCTACACCTTC	CASSLAPAANYGYTF
TRBV11-2	TRBJ2-1	many	-	TGTGCCAGCAGCCTTTTGGAGGCTGGTGAGCAGTTCTTC	CASSLLEAGEQFF
TRBV11-2	TRBJ2-5	many	-	TGTGCCAGCAGCTTAGGGCTAGTCCAAGAGACCCAGTACTTC	CASSLGLVQETQYF
TRBV3-1	TRBJ1-5	few	-	TGTGCCAGCAGCCAAGTCTGGGGGAATCAGCCCCAGCATTTT	CASSQVWGNQPQHF
TRBV3-1	TRBJ1-3	-	-	TGTGCCAGCAGCCAACGGGGATTGGACACCATATATTTT	CASSQRGLDTIYF
TRBV6-4	TRBJ1-2	many	TRBD1	TGTGCCCCACAGGGGATCAGGGGCTACACCTTC	CAPQGIRGYTF
TRBV7-6	TRBJ1-1	-	-	TGTGCCAGCAGCACCACATTGGGGGGCGGCACTGAAGCTTTCTTT	CASSTTLGGGTEAFF
TRBV20-1	TRBJ2-7	few	TRBD1	TGCAGTGCAAGGACAGGGTACACCTACGAGCAGTACTTC	CSARTGYTYEQYF
TRBV30	TRBJ2-1	few	TRBD2	TGTGCCTGGACCCTCGGCGCGGGAGGTTGGAATGAGCAGTTCTTC	CAWTLGAGGWNEQFF
TRBV20-1	TRBJ2-7	many	-	TGCAGTGCTAGAGATAGCTCAGCCTACGAGCAGTACTTC	CSARDSSAYEQYF
TRBV28	TRBJ2-1	few	TRBD2	TGTGCCAGCAGTTCCGTGTCTAGCGGGTTTAGGGGGAATGAGCAGTTCTTC	CASSSVSSGFRGNEQFF
TRBV7-2	TRBJ2-5	many	-	TGTGCCAGCAGCTTAGTCGAAGCCAGTTCGCAGTACTTC	CASSLVEASSQYF
TRBV7-9	TRBJ2-7	many	TRBD2	TGTGCCAGCGAGGTTCTACTCGGGAGGACCTCCTACGAGCAGTACTTC	CASEVLLGRTSYEQYF
TRBV27	TRBJ1-4	many	-	TGTGCCAGCAGTTCCCTCGGGGAGAGGGCTAATGAAAAACTGTTTTTT	CASSSLGERANEKLFF
TRBV19	TRBJ2-7	many	-	TGTGCCAGTAGCCCTTTCGGGAGTAGAGAGGAGCAGTACTTC	CASSPFGSREEQYF
TRBV6-1	TRBJ1-1	many	-	TGTGCCAGCAGGAGGACTTATGAGGGTACTGAAGCTTTCTTT	CASRRTYEGTEAFF
TRBV19	TRBJ1-2	-	TRBD1	TGTGCCAGTAATTCGGGACAGGGGAACTATGGCTACACCTTC	CASNSGQGNYGYTF
TRBV7-9	TRBJ2-6	many	-	TGTGCCAGCAGCTTAATAGAGACTGGGGCCAACGTCCTGACTTTC	CASSLIETGANVLTF
TRBV20-1	TRBJ2-7	few	-	TGCAGTGCTAGAGCCTTGCAGGCTGACATTTCCTACGAGCAGTACTTC	CSARALQADISYEQYF
TRBV7-9	TRBJ2-3	many	TRBD2	TGTGCCGGCCGACTAGCGGCGCAGGATACGCAGTATTTT	CAGRLAAQDTQYF
TRBV20-1	TRBJ2-1	-	TRBD1	TGCAGTGCTTCCGGGACAGGGGGCTTCAATGAGCAGTTCTTC	CSASGTGGFNEQFF
TRBV5-1	TRBJ1-1	few	-	TGCGCCAGCAGCCCCGTTGGGGACACTGAAGCTTTCTTT	CASSPVGDTEAFF
TRBV6-5	TRBJ2-1	many	-	TGTGCCAGCAGTTACTCGGGCGGGACTCCTAGGGATGAGCAGTTCTTC	CASSYSGGTPRDEQFF
TRBV11-2	TRBJ1-2	many	-	TGTGCCAGCAGCTCAAAACCGGGAGGCCTCTATGGCTACACCTTC	CASSSKPGGLYGYTF
TRBV5-1	TRBJ2-3	many	TRBD2	TGCGCCAGCAGCTTGGGGGGGACTAGCGGATTCACAGATACGCAGTATTTT	CASSLGGTSGFTDTQYF
TRBV11-2	TRBJ2-6	many	-	TGTGCCAGCAGCCCCCGCACGGCGGAAGGGGCCAACGTCCTGACTTTC	CASSPRTAEGANVLTF
TRBV7-2	TRBJ2-5	many	-	TGTGCCAGCAGCCCGCGGACAAGCCAAGAGACCCAGTACTTC	CASSPRTSQETQYF
TRBV10-3	TRBJ2-4	few	TRBD1	TGTGCCATCAGACCACAGGGGCTTTCGGACATTCAGTACTTC	CAIRPQGLSDIQYF
TRBV18	TRBJ2-6	-	TRBD1	TGTGCCAGCTCACCCGTTAAGGGACAGGGGCCAGGGGCCAACGTCCTGACTTTC	CASSPVKGQGPGANVLTF
TRBV7-8	TRBJ2-1	many	TRBD2	TGTGCCAGCAGCTTTAGGACTAGCGGGAGTAATGAGCAGTTCTTC	CASSFRTSGSNEQFF
TRBV3-1	TRBJ2-7	few	TRBD1	TGTGCCAGCAGCCAAGAGGGACAGGACTACGAGCAGTACTTC	CASSQEGQDYEQYF
TRBV5-5	TRBJ2-6	-	TRBD1	TGTGCCAGCAGCCCTGGACAGGGGGCTCTGAGCTCTGGGGCCAACGTCCTGACTTTC	CASSPGQGALSSGANVLTF
TRBV11-2	TRBJ1-2	many	TRBD1	TGTGCCAGCAGCTTATCGGGAATCTCGGGACAGGCTAACTATGGCTACACCTTC	CASSLSGISGQANYGYTF
TRBV6-5	TRBJ2-7	many	TRBD1	TGTGCCAGCAGCCGTCCGGGACAGTGGAACTACGAGCAGTACTTC	CASSRPGQWNYEQYF
TRBV20-1	TRBJ1-2	many	-	TGCAGTGCTAGACCCACTACAACAGGGTCTATGGGCTACACCTTC	CSARPTTTGSMGYTF
TRBV7-2	TRBJ2-1	many	TRBD2	TGTGCCAGCAGCTTAGGACTAGCGGGGATCAATGAGCAGTTCTTC	CASSLGLAGINEQFF
TRBV12-3/TRBV12-4	TRBJ1-5	many	-	TGTGCCAGCAGTAGTCAGGGGCAAAACAATCAGCCCCAGCATTTT	CASSSQGQNNQPQHF
TRBV28	TRBJ1-1	few	TRBD1	TGTGCCAGCAGGTATACCGGACAGGGGGGGGGAGCTTTCTTT	CASRYTGQGGGAFF
TRBV4-2	TRBJ1-5	few	TRBD1	TGTGCCAGCAGCCAACGCGAGGACAGGGGCTCCCAGCCCCAGCATTTT	CASSQREDRGSQPQHF
TRBV7-2	TRBJ2-7	many	-	TGTGCCAGCAGCTTAGGGGCAGGGGAAGCCTACGAGCAGTACTTC	CASSLGAGEAYEQYF
TRBV19	TRBJ2-3	few	TRBD2	TGTGCCAGTAGGACTAGCGGGAGGTTCACAGATACGCAGTATTTT	CASRTSGRFTDTQYF
TRBV7-9	TRBJ2-1	many	TRBD1	TGTGCCAGCAGCTTCGGGACAGGGTCAAGGGAGCAGTTCTTC	CASSFGTGSREQFF
TRBV20-1	TRBJ1-6	-	-	TGCAGTGCTAGGGAGAGGGGAATAATTTCACCCCTCCACTTT	CSARERGIISPLHF